This TCR beta chain was sequenced in a study of T cells in Graves' hyperthyroidism and ophthalmopathy. Whole-study results and caveats: Ophthalmopathy and stable hyperthyroidism were told apart by a 13 V-J model.

Ten or more counts support this clonotype. The antigen is undetermined. V lost 10 bases, J lost 5 bases, and 12 bases lay in between. The germline V gene has CDR1 LNHDA and CDR2 SQIVND (reference sequence). The CDR3 loop spans 12 amino acids. Regions amplified from RNA transcripts were the TCR beta CDR3 regions. Carried out on the TCR CDR3, a first-round RT-PCR used the HTBI primer set. MiXCR, run by TCRdb on the multiplex PCR reads, gives a single entry per CDR3 protein. This sample carries 700,000 or so distinct CDR3 sequences, over 15% of them seen once, and the ten largest clones take under 8.5%. The authors obtained PBMCs from more than 8 ml of fresh peripheral blood.

The gene calls are TRBV19 and TRBJ1-5, with D uncertain. Input material: blood. The source is a man aged 18 to 30 with Graves' hyperthyroidism. The CDR3 nucleotides read TGTGCCATAGGAGAGGGATATCAGCCCCAGCATTTT. This encodes CAIGEGYQPQHF.